What follows are 8 T cell receptor beta chains derived from one specimen sequenced in a study of T cell responses to AZD1222 COVID-19 vaccine. Generated by immunoSEQ multiplex PCR, the TCRdb table keeps only in-frame clones and is missing some. The data show 150,000 to 250,000 clones, approximately 93% seen once. The sequencing here drew on peripheral blood, taken 28 days after the second AZD1222 dose. The source of these receptors is an adult who received the AZD1222 COVID-19 vaccine.

The chain links TRBV29-1 to TRBJ1-3, with 7 bases lining up with TRBD1. Germline values: CDR1 SQVTM, CDR2 ANQGSEA. Unmatched junction bases numbered 3, after V lost 6 bases and J lost 4 bases. The CDR3 consists of 12 residues. The chain's CDR3 is CSVIQGGNTIYF. CDR3 DNA sequence: TGCAGCGTCATACAGGGGGGAAACACCATATATTTT.

This clone was counted once. The chain carries TRBV27 and TRBJ1-5, with a tentative D call TRBD1 (5 bases). Germline V gives CDR1 MNHEY, CDR2 SMNVEV (reference sequence). Trimming stripped 4 bases from V and 1 base from J, with 5 bases between. This CDR3 region has 13 residues. The CDR3, as DNA: TGTGCCAGCAGTTCAGGGAGCAATCAGCCCCAGCATTTT. It specifies CASSSGSNQPQHF.

V gene TRBV4-1 combines with J gene TRBJ1-5; D not resolved. The CDR3 is 14 amino acids. Germline V gene lookup returns CDR1 MGHRA and CDR2 YSYEKL. V was shortened by 1 base and J by 5 bases, with 9 bases between the two germline ends. The CDR3 nucleotides are TGCGCCAGCAGCCAAGGCGAAGGATATCAGCCCCAGCATTTT. Amino acids: CASSQGEGYQPQHF.

The gene calls are TRBV5-1 and TRBJ1-1; D unresolved. V dropped 0 bases and J dropped 0 bases, with 15 bases sitting between them. Germline V gives CDR1 SGHRS, CDR2 YFSETQ. The CDR3 length is 17 residues. CDR3 in DNA: TGCGCCAGCAGCTTGGAACCGGGAATACCTATGAACACTGAAGCTTTCTTT. Translation: CASSLEPGIPMNTEAFF. The full variable domain, rest sourced from reference TRBV5-1 and TRBJ1-1, is KAGVTQTPRYLIKTRGQQVTLSCSPISGHRSVSWYQQTPGQGLQFLFEYFSETQRNKGNFPGRFSGRQFSNSRSEMNVSTLELGDSALYLCASSLEPGIPMNTEAFFGQGTRLTVV.

The chain uses TRBV29-1 and TRBJ1-2; a possible D gene is TRBD1 (5 bases). Deletions cut 1 base from V and 7 bases from J, with 7 bases between. Germline CDR1 and CDR2: SQVTM and ANQGSEA. The CDR3 contains 11 residues. CDR3 region: CSVEGRAGYTF. In DNA form, the CDR3 reads TGCAGCGTTGAAGGCAGGGCTGGCTACACCTTC.

The chain recombines TRBV25-1 with TRBJ2-7; tentative D call: TRBD1 (5 bases). Between the trimmed V and J ends, which lost 6 bases and 4 bases, there was a span of 13 bases. Per the germline V gene, CDR1 is MGHDK and CDR2 is SYGVNS. The CDR3 is 13 amino acids. The DNA for the CDR3 is TGTGCCAGCAGATCATCAACAGGTTACGAGCAGTACTTC. Translated, it gives CASRSSTGYEQYF.

The chain joins TRBV10-1 to TRBJ2-7, with a tentative D call TRBD1 (6 bases). Germline CDR1 reads WNHNN; CDR2 reads SYGVQD (reference sequence). The CDR3 is made up of 14 amino acids. The V and J ends lost 6 bases and 0 bases respectively, with 12 bases between them. CDR3 amino acids: CASSNGGHSYEQYF. The CDR3 bases are TGCGCCAGCAGCAATGGGGGCCACTCCTACGAGCAGTACTTC.

A single count supports this clone. The V and J genes are TRBV12-3 or TRBV12-4 and TRBJ1-1; no firm D call. CDR3 length: 13 residues. V lost 3 bases to trimming and J lost 0 bases, with 5 bases between them. The DNA for the CDR3 is TGTGCCAGCAGTTTCCTGATGAACACTGAAGCTTTCTTT. Translated: CASSFLMNTEAFF.